This is a list of T cell receptor beta chains from one sample in a study of T-cell reconstitution after alpha-beta-depleted transplantation in children. TCRdb reanalysed the PCR reads using MiXCR and keeps one entry per CDR3 protein. The profile shows some 290,000 distinct CDR3 sequences, approximately 20% of them singletons. This specimen consisted of PBMCs, mostly from graft donor cells, obtained 180 days after TCRalphabeta/CD19-depleted stem cell transplant. The origin of the receptors is a male patient younger than 18 who had a stem cell transplant for acute lymphoblastic leukemia, so the T cells may come from the graft donor. The CDR3 runs from the conserved cysteine through the conserved F or W. A D gene is named only where the DNA matches it firmly. For some rows the clone size is stated as once, few or many, or as a class when expanded; others skip it.

few	NA	TRBJ2-1	TRBV1	CTSSRRLHEQFF	TGCACCAGCAGCCGACGCCTCCATGAGCAGTTCTTC
NA	TRBD2	TRBJ2-1	TRBV15	CATSRVQSGISYNEQFF	TGTGCCACCAGCAGAGTCCAGAGCGGGATCAGCTACAATGAGCAGTTCTTC
many	NA	TRBJ2-1	TRBV5-1	CASSLGQKYNEQFF	TGCGCCAGCAGCTTGGGACAGAAATACAATGAGCAGTTCTTC
NA	NA	TRBJ2-7	TRBV5-1	CASNAGTEYEQYF	TGCGCCAGCAATGCGGGGACAGAATACGAGCAGTACTTC
once	NA	TRBJ1-5	TRBV3-1	CASSQDWDQPQHF	TGTGCCAGCAGCCAAGATTGGGACCAGCCCCAGCATTTT
few	NA	TRBJ2-6	TRBV15	CATSRDRDFKVSGANVLTF	TGTGCCACCAGCAGAGATAGGGATTTCAAGGTTTCTGGGGCCAACGTCCTGACTTTC
few	TRBD2	TRBJ2-7	TRBV4-1	CASSQGFSGRSYEQYF	TGCGCCAGCAGCCAAGGTTTTAGCGGGAGGTCCTACGAGCAGTACTTC
few	NA	TRBJ1-6	TRBV12-3/TRBV12-4	CAIGSPLHF	TGTGCCATCGGGTCACCCCTCCACTTT
few	NA	TRBJ2-7	TRBV18	CASSPVPGFSYEQYF	TGTGCCAGCTCACCGGTTCCGGGCTTCTCCTACGAGCAGTACTTC
few	TRBD2	TRBJ2-5	TRBV20-1	CSAREGRAGWRETQYF	TGCAGTGCTAGAGAGGGGAGGGCAGGGTGGAGAGAGACCCAGTACTTC
few	NA	TRBJ2-5	TRBV3-1	CASSQLVRQETQYF	TGTGCCAGCAGCCAACTTGTCCGACAAGAGACCCAGTACTTC
NA	NA	TRBJ1-1	TRBV29-1	CSAAERLMSEAFF	TGCAGCGCTGCTGAAAGATTAATGTCTGAAGCTTTCTTT
NA	NA	TRBJ2-7	TRBV6-6	CASLGGSPYEQYF	TGTGCCAGCCTAGGGGGGAGCCCCTACGAGCAGTACTTC
few	NA	TRBJ1-1	TRBV7-9	CASSTVMNTEAFF	TGTGCCAGCAGCACGGTGATGAACACTGAAGCTTTCTTT
NA	NA	TRBJ2-6	TRBV7-9	CASSSRTVNIANVLTF	TGTGCCAGCAGCTCCCGGACAGTGAATATAGCCAACGTCCTGACTTTC
NA	TRBD2	TRBJ2-1	TRBV3-1	CASSHLAGWGGSYNEQFF	TGTGCCAGCAGCCACCTAGCGGGCTGGGGTGGCTCCTACAATGAGCAGTTCTTC
few	NA	TRBJ2-1	TRBV6-5	CASSYSWISSYNEQFF	TGTGCCAGCAGTTACTCGTGGATTAGCTCCTACAATGAGCAGTTCTTC
many	NA	TRBJ2-1	TRBV12-3/TRBV12-4	CASIGRVSSYNEQFF	TGTGCCAGCATCGGTCGGGTAAGCTCCTACAATGAGCAGTTCTTC
few	TRBD1	TRBJ2-7	TRBV20-1	CIGRGTDYEQYF	TGCATCGGTAGGGGGACAGATTACGAGCAGTACTTC
NA	NA	TRBJ2-1	TRBV11-2	CASSLGLVNEQFF	TGTGCCAGCAGCTTAGGATTAGTCAATGAGCAGTTCTTC
NA	NA	TRBJ2-2	TRBV7-9	CASTPDASTGELFF	TGTGCCAGCACCCCGGACGCCTCCACCGGGGAGCTGTTTTTT
NA	TRBD1	TRBJ2-7	TRBV25-1	CASSDLRDRGSYEQYF	TGTGCCAGCAGTGATCTCCGGGACAGGGGCTCCTACGAGCAGTACTTC
many	NA	TRBJ2-1	TRBV5-1	CASRAKDSWKANEQFF	TGCGCCAGCAGAGCTAAGGACTCCTGGAAGGCCAATGAGCAGTTCTTC
NA	NA	TRBJ1-3	TRBV7-3	CASSLTPGSGNTIYF	TGTGCCAGCAGCTTAACTCCAGGGTCTGGAAACACCATATATTTT
few	TRBD1	TRBJ2-7	TRBV6-5	CASSYGDRDYEQYF	TGTGCCAGCAGTTACGGGGACAGGGACTACGAGCAGTACTTC
NA	TRBD1	TRBJ2-4	TRBV10-1	CASSGRGQGWTKNIQYF	TGCGCCAGCAGTGGCCGCGGACAGGGTTGGACCAAAAACATTCAGTACTTC
few	NA	TRBJ1-2	TRBV20-1	CSAKVGVWGYGYTF	TGCAGTGCTAAAGTCGGGGTATGGGGCTATGGCTACACCTTC
NA	TRBD2	TRBJ2-2	TRBV11-2	CASSLYARLAGAGLNTGELFF	TGTGCCAGCAGCTTATATGCCCGACTAGCGGGAGCTGGCCTTAACACCGGGGAGCTGTTTTTT
few	NA	TRBJ2-1	TRBV7-3	CASSLIGVAAPSEQFF	TGTGCCAGCAGCTTAATCGGCGTAGCGGCCCCTTCTGAGCAGTTCTTC
NA	NA	TRBJ1-1	TRBV20-1	CSARGWANTEAFF	TGCAGTGCTAGAGGTTGGGCAAACACTGAAGCTTTCTTT
NA	NA	TRBJ1-1	TRBV20-1	CSLRREGWENTEAFF	TGCAGTCTTAGGCGGGAGGGATGGGAGAACACTGAAGCTTTCTTT
few	NA	TRBJ1-1	TRBV20-1	CSASVVGAEAFF	TGCAGTGCTAGCGTCGTCGGGGCTGAAGCTTTCTTT
NA	NA	TRBJ1-1	TRBV5-1	CASSAVGGALTEAFF	TGCGCCAGCAGCGCCGTAGGAGGGGCGTTGACTGAAGCTTTCTTT
few	TRBD2	TRBJ2-7	TRBV10-3	CAITAGDSYEQYF	TGTGCCATCACAGCGGGAGACTCCTACGAGCAGTACTTC
NA	NA	TRBJ1-1	TRBV3-1	CASSLYGGGNWAFF	TGTGCCAGCAGCCTATACGGGGGGGGAAATTGGGCTTTCTTT
NA	NA	TRBJ2-2	TRBV6-4	CASSDSVVTGRTGELFF	TGTGCCAGCAGTGACTCAGTGGTTACAGGGAGGACCGGGGAGCTGTTTTTT
NA	NA	TRBJ2-5	TRBV12-3/TRBV12-4	CASSLEGAYQETQYF	TGTGCCAGCAGTTTAGAAGGGGCTTACCAAGAGACCCAGTACTTC
NA	NA	TRBJ2-7	TRBV6-5	CASSYSTNEQYF	TGTGCCAGCAGTTACTCGACCAACGAGCAGTACTTC
NA	TRBD2	TRBJ2-1	TRBV7-9	CASSLRREGLNEQFF	TGTGCCAGCAGCTTAAGGCGGGAGGGTTTGAATGAGCAGTTCTTC
NA	NA	TRBJ1-2	TRBV9	CASSVADSVFDYGYTF	TGTGCCAGCAGCGTAGCGGACAGCGTGTTTGACTATGGCTACACCTTC